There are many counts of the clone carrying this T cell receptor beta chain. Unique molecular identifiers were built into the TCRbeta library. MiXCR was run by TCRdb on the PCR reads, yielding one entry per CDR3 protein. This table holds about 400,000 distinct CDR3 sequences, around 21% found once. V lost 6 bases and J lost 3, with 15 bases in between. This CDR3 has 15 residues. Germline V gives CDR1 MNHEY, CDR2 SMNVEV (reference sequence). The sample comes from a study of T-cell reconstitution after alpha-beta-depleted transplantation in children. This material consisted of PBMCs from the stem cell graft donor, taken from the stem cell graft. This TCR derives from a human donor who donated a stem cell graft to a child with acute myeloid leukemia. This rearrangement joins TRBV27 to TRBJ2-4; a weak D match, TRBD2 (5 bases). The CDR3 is CASSPLEGGKNIQYF. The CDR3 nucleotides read TGTGCCAGCAGCCCCCTCGAGGGCGGCAAAAACATTCAGTACTTC.